Listed below are T cell receptor beta chains from one sample, sequenced in a study of human T cells and chemical hapten exposure. TCRdb re-called the RACE reads through MiXCR, storing one row per CDR3 protein. This sample has more than 70,000 distinct CDR3 sequences, with 8.5% found just once. The sample consisted of whole blood, taken in connection with sensitization to the hapten diphenylcyclopropenone (DPC). These receptors originate from a man in his forties or fifties with alopecia areata. Some clones in this sample may be carry-over from other donors' samples. Each CDR3 is given with its conserved first and last residue. D genes are given only for firm matches. Clone size appears in some rows only: once, few, many, or a class for an expanded clone.

size	J	V	D	CDR3	DNA
NA	TRBJ2-3	TRBV7-2	NA	CATGAYTDTQYF	TGTGCCACAGGGGCTTACACAGATACGCAGTATTTT
many	TRBJ2-3	TRBV7-2	NA	CASSPLFSDTQYF	TGTGCCAGCAGCCCGCTTTTTTCAGATACGCAGTATTTT
few	TRBJ2-7	TRBV28	TRBD2	CASRKQPGGGSAYEQYF	TGTGCCAGCAGAAAACAGCCTGGGGGGGGGAGTGCCTACGAGCAGTACTTC
few	TRBJ2-2	TRBV18	TRBD2	CASSPTSGTNTGELFF	TGTGCCAGCTCGCCTACTAGCGGAACGAACACCGGGGAGCTGTTTTTT
many	TRBJ1-5	TRBV7-2	TRBD1	CASSLEGQGARNQPQHF	TGTGCCAGCAGCTTAGAGGGACAGGGGGCTAGGAATCAGCCCCAGCATTTT
many	TRBJ2-3	TRBV6-6	NA	CASSYSKGTADTQYF	TGTGCCAGCAGTTACAGTAAAGGGACTGCAGATACGCAGTATTTT
many	TRBJ2-3	TRBV20-1	TRBD2	CSATLPSGRSNTQYF	TGCAGTGCCACCCTCCCTAGCGGGAGGTCAAATACGCAGTATTTT
few	TRBJ1-2	TRBV30	NA	CAWSNSETGDYGYTF	TGTGCCTGGAGTAATTCCGAGACGGGGGACTATGGCTACACCTTC
few	TRBJ2-7	TRBV6-2/TRBV6-3	TRBD1	CASSEDIRGPFEQYF	TGTGCCAGCAGCGAGGACATCAGGGGGCCCTTCGAGCAGTACTTC
NA	TRBJ1-1	TRBV6-5	NA	CASNLWTLMNTEAFF	TGTGCCAGCAATCTCTGGACGCTTATGAACACTGAAGCTTTCTTT
many	TRBJ1-6	TRBV14	NA	CASSRTLAGNSPLHF	TGTGCCAGCAGCCGGACTCTCGCGGGGAATTCACCCCTCCACTTT
many	TRBJ2-5	TRBV7-2	NA	CASSLNMRDLETQYF	TGTGCCAGCAGCCTAAACATGCGGGATTTGGAGACCCAGTACTTC
many	TRBJ1-4	TRBV20-1	NA	CSARQMLTTNEKLFF	TGCAGTGCTAGACAGATGCTTACAACTAATGAAAAACTGTTTTTT
many	TRBJ2-5	TRBV7-2	NA	CASSSVGAGLQETQYF	TGTGCCAGCAGCTCTGTGGGGGCGGGACTCCAAGAGACCCAGTACTTC
few	TRBJ1-1	TRBV18	NA	CASSPPAGSTEAFF	TGTGCCAGCTCACCACCGGCAGGCTCCACTGAAGCTTTCTTT
few	TRBJ2-1	TRBV21-1	NA	CASSKHTQGQSSYNEQFF	TGTGCCAGCAGCAAACACACTCAGGGACAGAGCTCCTACAATGAGCAGTTCTTC
many	TRBJ2-3	TRBV5-4	TRBD1	CASSPYGTASTDTQYF	TGTGCCAGCAGCCCGTACGGGACAGCTAGCACAGATACGCAGTATTTT
few	TRBJ2-7	TRBV20-1	TRBD2	CSARSGTSGSYEQYF	TGCAGTGCTAGATCCGGGACTAGCGGGAGCTACGAGCAGTACTTC
few	TRBJ2-1	TRBV7-6	TRBD2	CASRRLADPWNEQFF	TGTGCCAGCAGGCGTCTAGCGGACCCCTGGAATGAGCAGTTCTTC
NA	TRBJ2-3	TRBV5-6	TRBD2	CASSLNLGRVSTDTQYF	TGTGCCAGCAGCTTGAATTTGGGGAGGGTAAGCACAGATACGCAGTATTTT
many	TRBJ2-7	TRBV5-6	TRBD1	CASSSDREHEQYF	TGTGCCAGCAGCTCAGACAGGGAACACGAGCAGTACTTC
NA	TRBJ2-3	TRBV11-1	NA	CASSSLTRLTQYF	TGTGCCAGCAGCTCCCTGACTAGATTAACGCAGTATTTT
NA	TRBJ2-7	TRBV28	NA	CASVRQTPGGYEQYF	TGTGCCAGCGTAAGACAAACTCCCGGAGGGTACGAGCAGTACTTC
many	TRBJ1-2	TRBV6-2/TRBV6-3	TRBD1	CASSYERDRKTDGYTF	TGTGCCAGCAGTTACGAACGGGACAGGAAAACCGATGGCTACACCTTC
few	TRBJ2-7	TRBV11-2	NA	CASSFQGYAYEQYF	TGTGCCAGCAGCTTCCAAGGGTACGCCTACGAGCAGTACTTC
many	TRBJ1-5	TRBV24-1	NA	CATSSVNQPQHF	TGTGCCACCAGTTCAGTTAATCAGCCCCAGCATTTT
many	TRBJ1-4	TRBV7-6	NA	CAVGDLWEKLFF	TGTGCGGTGGGGGATTTGTGGGAAAAACTGTTTTTT
few	TRBJ1-1	TRBV3-1	TRBD1	CASSRSGGGQSTGPEAFF	TGTGCCAGCAGCCGCTCCGGGGGGGGACAGTCAACTGGTCCTGAAGCTTTCTTT
many	TRBJ1-6	TRBV5-1	NA	CASSLTDDSPLHF	TGCGCCAGCAGCTTGACGGATGATTCACCCCTCCACTTT
NA	TRBJ1-4	TRBV6-6	TRBD1	CASRSGGQGSNEKLFF	TGTGCCAGCAGGTCCGGCGGACAGGGGTCTAATGAAAAACTGTTTTTT
NA	TRBJ1-2	TRBV29-1	NA	CSVELSGGYTF	TGCAGCGTTGAATTATCTGGTGGCTACACCTTC
many	TRBJ1-1	TRBV20-1	NA	CSARRVPNTEAFF	TGCAGTGCACGGCGGGTCCCGAACACTGAAGCTTTCTTT
once	TRBJ2-7	TRBV7-2	NA	CASNQDPVRVQYF	TGTGCCAGCAACCAGGACCCGGTGCGAGTTCAGTACTTC
many	TRBJ2-3	TRBV20-1	NA	CSLGEDTQYF	TGCAGTCTCGGGGAGGATACGCAGTATTTT
NA	TRBJ1-5	TRBV20-1	NA	CSARGGSGVGPQHF	TGCAGTGCTAGAGGGGGCAGCGGGGTAGGGCCCCAGCATTTT
many	TRBJ1-1	TRBV27	TRBD1	CASTTLRGAITEAFF	TGTGCCAGCACCACCCTCAGGGGGGCGATTACTGAAGCTTTCTTT
many	TRBJ2-3	TRBV20-1	NA	CSARDSARGDTQYF	TGCAGTGCTAGAGATTCCGCTAGGGGAGATACGCAGTATTTT
few	TRBJ2-3	TRBV25-1	NA	CASKKDGTDTQYF	TGTGCCAGCAAGAAAGACGGCACAGATACGCAGTATTTT
many	TRBJ2-1	TRBV12-5	TRBD2	CASGYRMTSGEQFF	TGTGCTAGTGGTTATCGTATGACTAGCGGTGAGCAGTTCTTC
few	TRBJ1-6	TRBV11-1	TRBD1	CASSYGTDNSPLHF	TGTGCCAGCAGCTACGGGACAGATAATTCACCCCTCCACTTT
many	TRBJ2-7	TRBV12-3/TRBV12-4	NA	CASSFRTYEQYF	TGTGCCAGCAGTTTCAGAACCTACGAGCAGTACTTC
many	TRBJ2-5	TRBV27	TRBD2	CASSLASGMETQYF	TGTGCCAGCAGTTTAGCTAGCGGGATGGAGACCCAGTACTTC
few	TRBJ1-5	TRBV28	NA	CASSSPSNDQPQHF	TGTGCCAGCAGTTCCCCTAGCAACGATCAGCCCCAGCATTTT
many	TRBJ2-3	TRBV10-3	NA	CAIRSGLLLTSTDTQYF	TGTGCCATCAGGAGCGGACTATTACTGACTAGCACAGATACGCAGTATTTT
many	TRBJ1-5	TRBV12-2	NA	CASRRFDPKKGPQHF	TGTGCAAGTCGTCGCTTCGATCCCAAGAAGGGGCCCCAGCATTTT
many	TRBJ2-3	TRBV27	TRBD2	CASTPIAGSYNTQYF	TGTGCCAGCACCCCCATAGCGGGATCCTACAATACGCAGTATTTT